The clone carrying this T cell receptor beta chain was found once. The data are from a study of shared clonotypes between healthy human individuals. Clones were read by immunoSEQ multiplex PCR, and TCRdb kept only the in-frame ones, dropping some. The table includes millions of clones, approximately 93% detected once. Sequencing input: naive CD4+ T cells from PBMCs. The subset was: CD45RA+ positively selected. The sequence was obtained from a man aged 18-30 years in good health. Some clones in this sample may be carry-over from other donors' samples.

CDR3 residues: CASSLFTPDGYEQYF. The CDR3 coding sequence is TGCGCCAGCAGCTTGTTTACCCCGGACGGTTACGAGCAGTACTTC. The V gene is TRBV5-1, the J gene TRBJ2-7; D is uncertain. The ends were cut back, 1 base at V and 4 bases at J, with 15 bases in the middle. Germline lookup yields CDR1 SGHRS and CDR2 YFSETQ. The CDR3 sequence is 15 residues long.